The present T cell receptor (beta chain) was sequenced within a study of beta chain features in type 1 diabetes. Regarding the study as a whole: Naive, central memory and Treg TCRB repertoires seemed to resemble each other more closely in patients than they did in healthy donors.

About this clone itself: Its antigen is not known.

V lost 5 bases to trimming and J lost 8 bases, with 10 bases between them. CDR3 length: 11 residues. Germline loops: CDR1 DFQATT, CDR2 SNEGSKA (reference sequence). Reverse transcription of all isolated RNA meant that expressed TCRB transcripts were sequenced. Clones were sequenced by immunoSEQ multiplex PCR, and TCRdb holds only the in-frame ones, with some missing. Counted here are hundreds of thousands of clones, roughly two thirds occurring once; the ten biggest clones make up 0.053%. V usage is TRBV20-1 and J usage is TRBJ2-1; D ambiguous. The specimen was naive CD4+ T cells from blood. The sequence was collected from a man aged 30 to 45 in good health. The CDR3 DNA reads TGCAGTGCTCCGTCGGTAGATGAGCAGTTCTTC. Translating it yields CSAPSVDEQFF.